The clone carrying this T cell receptor (beta chain) was recorded at least ten times. The antigen is undetermined. Unique molecular identifiers featured in how the TCRbeta library was prepared. Each CDR3 protein is one row after TCRdb ran MiXCR on the PCR reads. The table lists a few hundred thousand distinct CDR3 sequences, 9.5% to 13% of them singletons. This record belongs to a study of T-cell reconstitution after alpha-beta-depleted transplantation in children. Overall study findings and caveats: Certain patients had high TCRbeta diversity at day 60, and it came from recipient T cells and thymic progenitors that survived.

Deletions cut 7 bases from V and 7 bases from J, with 13 bases between. Germline loops: CDR1 SEHNR, CDR2 FQNEAQ (reference sequence). The CDR3 extends over 13 amino acids. The sequences come from PBMCs, collected before TCRalphabeta/CD19-depleted stem cell transplant. This TCR was sampled from a boy younger than two with acute myeloid leukemia, due to receive a stem cell transplant. This chain uses TRBV7-9 with TRBJ1-4, with D unresolved. The CDR3 here is CASTEGPIEKLFF. CDR3 sequence (DNA): TGTGCCAGCACCGAAGGACCGATTGAAAAACTGTTTTTT.